The rows below give T cell receptor beta chains drawn from one sample of a study of T cells in Graves' hyperthyroidism and ophthalmopathy. From the multiplex PCR reads, TCRdb called clonotypes with MiXCR, one entry per CDR3 protein. Among hundreds of thousands of distinct CDR3 sequences listed, approximately 14% were seen once. Source material: blood. Source of these receptors: a woman in her forties or fifties with Graves' ophthalmopathy. Both conserved end residues are part of each CDR3. Fields, in order: D gene, J gene, clone size, V gene, CDR3 protein, CDR3 DNA. The D gene is left open where the match is weak. The size of a clone is reported for some rows only, either as once, few or many, or as a class for expanded clones.

TRBD1	TRBJ1-2	many	TRBV7-8	CASSPTGGSYGYTF	TGTGCCAGCAGCCCGACAGGGGGCAGCTATGGCTACACCTTC
TRBD2	TRBJ2-1	many	TRBV24-1	CATSDLVGTSGRIHEQFF	TGTGCCACCAGTGATTTAGTTGGGACTAGCGGGAGGATACATGAGCAGTTCTTC
.	TRBJ1-1	few	TRBV28	CASRFSRKAFF	TGTGCCAGCAGATTCAGTCGCAAAGCTTTCTTT
TRBD2	TRBJ2-3	few	TRBV15	CATSRSRSGTGHTQYF	TGTGCCACCAGCAGGTCTCGTAGCGGGACCGGGCATACGCAGTATTTT
.	TRBJ1-1	many	TRBV7-2	CASSLAWGTEAFF	TGTGCCAGCAGCTTAGCTTGGGGTACTGAAGCTTTCTTT
.	TRBJ1-2	few	TRBV29-1	CSVEDRIRQISNYGYTF	TGCAGCGTTGAAGATAGGATCCGACAGATCTCTAACTATGGCTACACCTTC
.	TRBJ2-3	.	TRBV4-2	CASSQDPGASRSDTQYF	TGTGCCAGCAGCCAAGATCCCGGCGCTAGCAGATCAGATACGCAGTATTTT
TRBD2	TRBJ2-1	few	TRBV9	CASSATFSGPYNEQFF	TGTGCCAGCAGCGCCACCTTTAGCGGGCCGTACAATGAGCAGTTCTTC
.	TRBJ2-3	many	TRBV7-3	CASSLAGRLADTQYF	TGTGCCAGCAGCTTAGCAGGCCGGTTGGCAGATACGCAGTATTTT
TRBD2	TRBJ2-7	many	TRBV6-1	CASSRPGLEGEQYF	TGTGCCAGCAGCCGACCAGGACTAGAGGGCGAGCAGTACTTC
.	TRBJ1-2	.	TRBV12-3/TRBV12-4	CASSFSGGTLGYTF	TGTGCCAGCAGTTTTAGTGGAGGAACCCTCGGCTACACCTTC
.	TRBJ2-5	many	TRBV11-1	CASSLSAVLQETQYF	TGTGCCAGCAGCTTATCAGCGGTGCTCCAAGAGACCCAGTACTTC
TRBD2	TRBJ2-7	many	TRBV20-1	CSARDGAGAAYEQYF	TGCAGTGCTAGAGATGGGGCGGGAGCCGCATACGAGCAGTACTTC
.	TRBJ1-1	many	TRBV3-1	CASSQVSWTEAFF	TGTGCCAGCAGCCAAGTCTCCTGGACTGAAGCTTTCTTT
TRBD1	TRBJ2-7	.	TRBV20-1	CSANDPRTGAYEQYF	TGCAGTGCTAACGATCCCCGGACAGGGGCCTACGAGCAGTACTTC
.	TRBJ1-5	few	TRBV2	CASSLARRDNQPQHF	TGTGCCAGCAGTCTAGCCAGGCGGGACAATCAGCCCCAGCATTTT
.	TRBJ2-2	.	TRBV12-3/TRBV12-4	CASSPLRDGAGELFF	TGTGCCAGCAGTCCCCTGCGGGATGGGGCCGGGGAGCTGTTTTTT
.	TRBJ1-5	.	TRBV6-5	CASSYSPPGLGQPQHF	TGTGCCAGCAGTTACTCCCCCCCGGGACTAGGGCAGCCCCAGCATTTT
TRBD1	TRBJ1-2	many	TRBV27	CASRNAGQGNYGYTF	TGTGCCAGCAGGAACGCGGGACAGGGGAATTATGGCTACACCTTC
.	TRBJ2-5	few	TRBV28	CASSFGLKPPRTQYF	TGTGCCAGCAGTTTTGGACTCAAACCTCCCAGGACCCAGTACTTC
.	TRBJ1-2	.	TRBV25-1	CASSESGDYGYTF	TGTGCCAGCAGTGAATCGGGGGACTATGGCTACACCTTC
.	TRBJ2-2	few	TRBV20-1	CSAPEDNNTGELFF	TGCAGTGCTCCTGAGGACAATAACACCGGGGAGCTGTTTTTT
TRBD1	TRBJ1-5	.	TRBV6-1	CASRRQGWRPQHF	TGTGCCAGCAGAAGACAGGGATGGCGGCCCCAGCATTTT
.	TRBJ2-2	few	TRBV24-1	CATSDLGRTGSGELFF	TGTGCCACCAGTGATCTGGGACGGACGGGTTCCGGGGAGCTGTTTTTT
TRBD1	TRBJ1-5	.	TRBV27	CASSQGGVQPQHF	TGTGCCAGCAGTCAGGGGGGGGTTCAGCCCCAGCATTTT
.	TRBJ1-3	.	TRBV30	CAWTAGWGGNTIYF	TGTGCCTGGACCGCGGGATGGGGGGGAAACACCATATATTTT
.	TRBJ2-1	many	TRBV19	CASSIGADYNEQFF	TGTGCCAGTAGTATAGGGGCAGATTACAATGAGCAGTTCTTC
.	TRBJ1-6	.	TRBV20-1	CSARDFVGRVWYNSPLHF	TGCAGTGCTAGAGATTTCGTTGGCAGGGTGTGGTATAATTCACCCCTCCACTTT
TRBD1	TRBJ2-7	.	TRBV7-2	CASSPDRGQDEQYF	TGTGCCAGCAGCCCGGACAGGGGGCAGGACGAGCAGTACTTC
.	TRBJ1-1	many	TRBV6-1	CASSVWDVSDTEAFF	TGTGCCAGCAGTGTATGGGACGTAAGTGACACTGAAGCTTTCTTT
TRBD2	TRBJ2-1	many	TRBV20-1	CSADRRPLAGVPNEQFF	TGCAGTGCGGACAGACGTCCCCTAGCGGGAGTCCCTAATGAGCAGTTCTTC
TRBD1	TRBJ1-1	few	TRBV30	CAWSAGGVEAFF	TGTGCCTGGAGTGCAGGGGGTGTTGAAGCTTTCTTT
TRBD1	TRBJ2-4	many	TRBV7-2	CASSLGDRVYIQYF	TGTGCCAGCAGCTTGGGTGACAGGGTGTACATTCAGTACTTC
.	TRBJ1-5	few	TRBV6-6	CASSYRRNQPQHF	TGTGCCAGCAGTTACCGACGTAATCAGCCCCAGCATTTT
TRBD1	TRBJ2-3	many	TRBV28	CASSSPRGQGDTQYF	TGTGCCAGCAGTTCCCCCAGGGGGCAGGGCGATACGCAGTATTTT
.	TRBJ2-7	few	TRBV4-3	CASSQDVRNYEQYF	TGCGCCAGCAGCCAAGATGTACGGAATTACGAGCAGTACTTC
TRBD2	TRBJ2-1	many	TRBV6-2/TRBV6-3	CASSSLAGGPSNEQFF	TGTGCCAGCAGTTCCCTAGCGGGAGGGCCGAGCAATGAGCAGTTCTTC